Presented here are 10 T cell receptor beta chains from one specimen sequenced in a study of blood T cell repertoires in COVID-19. The protocol was immunoSEQ multiplex PCR, while the TCRdb copy is restricted to in-frame clones and leaves out a portion. The data contain fewer than 300,000 clones, 70% to 90% of them singletons. The sequenced material came from peripheral blood. These receptors were collected from a woman in her thirties with COVID-19, enrolled during active disease.

V and J are TRBV7-2 and TRBJ2-7; 10 positions match TRBD2. Germline V lookup: CDR1 SGHTA, CDR2 FQGNSA. CDR3 length: 16 amino acids. The J segment lost 8 bases and the V segment lost 1 base, leaving 11 bases of the junction unmatched. The CDR3 loop is CASSLVGTSVGVKQYF. In DNA, the CDR3 is TGTGCCAGCAGCTTAGTAGGGACTAGCGTTGGTGTCAAGCAGTACTTC.

This sequence joins TRBV27 and TRBJ1-5, with D possibly TRBD1 on 5 matching bases. V was pared by 5 bases and J by 6 bases, with 20 bases between. The CDR3 totals 16 residues. Germline-derived CDR1 and CDR2 are MNHEY and SMNVEV (reference sequence). The chain's CDR3 is CASSPRSGPGGQPQHF. The CDR3 region has the DNA TGTGCCAGCAGTCCCCGGTCGGGGCCGGGGGGTCAGCCCCAGCATTTT.

The V and J genes are TRBV3-1 (or the pseudogene TRBV3-2) and TRBJ2-7; the D is unclear. V was clipped by 4 bases and J by 4 bases, with 11 bases between them. The CDR3 is 13 residues long. Looked up from germline, CDR1 is LGHDT and CDR2 is YNNKEL (reference sequence). The CDR3 loop reads CASSPSALYEQYF. The CDR3 nucleotides read TGTGCCAGCAGCCCCTCCGCGTTGTACGAGCAGTACTTC.

The chain recombines TRBV4-2 with TRBJ1-4; D unclear. The germline V gene encodes CDR1 LGHNA and CDR2 YNFKEQ. V lost 2 bases to trimming and J lost 5 bases, with 9 bases between them. The CDR3 has 14 amino acids. For the CDR3, the DNA is TGTGCCAGCAGCCAACGCGGGAGGAATGAAAAACTGTTTTTT. It translates to CASSQRGRNEKLFF.

This clone was seen many times. The V and J genes are TRBV6-1 and TRBJ1-3; TRBD1 is a possible D gene (5 bases). This CDR3 comprises 15 residues. CDR1 and CDR2 from the germline V gene are MNHNS and SASEGT. V was pared by 3 bases and J by 4 bases, with 13 bases between. CDR3 region: CASSDGGQGGNTIYF. The DNA of the CDR3 is TGTGCCAGCAGTGATGGAGGGCAGGGAGGAAACACCATATATTTT.

The CDR3 is CASSPLGTGISSYNSPLHF. The CDR3 bases are TGTGCCAGCTCACCACTGGGGACAGGGATAAGCTCCTATAATTCACCCCTCCACTTT. This chain connects TRBV18 to TRBJ1-6, with TRBD1 matching 9 bases. J lost 0 bases, V lost 1 base, and 7 bases had no gene match. CDR1 and CDR2 (germline): KGHSH, LQKENI. The length of the CDR3 is 19 residues.

This chain connects TRBV5-1 to TRBJ2-3; D remains ambiguous. V was trimmed by 2 bases and J by 0 bases, leaving 13 bases between them. Germline V gene lookup returns CDR1 SGHRS and CDR2 YFSETQ. The CDR3 runs 16 residues. CDR3 DNA: TGCGCCAGCAGCTTAAGAGGTAGCCCTAGCACAGATACGCAGTATTTT. Translation gives CASSLRGSPSTDTQYF.

The rearrangement links TRBV4-1 to TRBJ2-6; perhaps TRBD2 as D (6 bases). V was pared by 1 base and J by 4 bases, with 11 bases between. Germline CDR1 and CDR2: MGHRA and YSYEKL. This CDR3 contains 16 residues. In DNA form, the CDR3 reads TGCGCCAGCAGCCAAGGTGGGGGGACCGGGGCCAACGTCCTGACTTTC. Its translation is CASSQGGGTGANVLTF.

The chain couples TRBV7-2 to TRBJ2-5; D not resolved. The CDR3 extends over 15 amino acids. Germline lookup yields CDR1 SGHTA and CDR2 FQGNSA. The V and J ends lost 1 base and 9 bases respectively, with 18 bases between them. The CDR3 loop is CASSLDGASSWSQYF. DNA of the CDR3: TGTGCCAGCAGCTTAGACGGAGCTTCTTCCTGGTCCCAGTACTTC.

The chain is built from TRBV27 and TRBJ2-7; 10 bases fit TRBD1. V was pared by 7 bases and J by 4 bases, with 7 bases of the junction left unmatched. Germline V CDR1 and CDR2: MNHEY, SMNVEV (reference sequence). CDR3 length equals 14 residues. DNA for the CDR3: TGTGCCAGCAAGTGGACAGGGGGAATGTACGAGCAGTACTTC. Protein sequence: CASKWTGGMYEQYF.